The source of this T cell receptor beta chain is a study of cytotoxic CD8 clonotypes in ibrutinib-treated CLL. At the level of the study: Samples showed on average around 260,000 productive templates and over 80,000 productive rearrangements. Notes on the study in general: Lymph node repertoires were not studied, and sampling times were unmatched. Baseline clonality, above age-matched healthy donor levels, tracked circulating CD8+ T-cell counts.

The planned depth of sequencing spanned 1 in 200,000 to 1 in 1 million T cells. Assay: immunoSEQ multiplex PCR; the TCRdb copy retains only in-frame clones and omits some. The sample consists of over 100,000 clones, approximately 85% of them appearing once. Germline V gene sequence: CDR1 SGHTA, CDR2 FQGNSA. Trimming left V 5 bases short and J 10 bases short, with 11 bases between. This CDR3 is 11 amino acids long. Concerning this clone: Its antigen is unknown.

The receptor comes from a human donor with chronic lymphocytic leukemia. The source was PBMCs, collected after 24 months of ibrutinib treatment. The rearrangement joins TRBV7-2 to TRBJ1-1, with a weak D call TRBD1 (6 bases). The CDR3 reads CASSNKGGAFF. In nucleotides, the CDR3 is TGTGCCAGCAGCAACAAAGGGGGAGCTTTCTTT.